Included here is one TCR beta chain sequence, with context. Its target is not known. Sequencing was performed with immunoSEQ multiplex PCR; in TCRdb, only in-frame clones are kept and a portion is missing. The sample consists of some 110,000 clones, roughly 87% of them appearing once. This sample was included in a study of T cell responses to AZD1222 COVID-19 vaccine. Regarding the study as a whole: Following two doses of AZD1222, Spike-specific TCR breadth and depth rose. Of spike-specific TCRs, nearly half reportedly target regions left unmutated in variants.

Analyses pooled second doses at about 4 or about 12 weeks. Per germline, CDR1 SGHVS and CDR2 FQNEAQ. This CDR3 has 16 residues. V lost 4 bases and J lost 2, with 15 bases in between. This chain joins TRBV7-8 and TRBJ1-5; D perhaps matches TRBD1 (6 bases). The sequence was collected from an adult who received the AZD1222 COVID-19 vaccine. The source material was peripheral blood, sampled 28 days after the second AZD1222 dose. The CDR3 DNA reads TGTGCCAGCAGCTCAACTCGGTACAGGGGCAATCAGCCCCAGCATTTT. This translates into CASSSTRYRGNQPQHF.